Listed here are 13 T cell receptor beta chains from one sample, sequenced in a study of blood T cell repertoires in COVID-19. Sequencing was performed with immunoSEQ multiplex PCR; in TCRdb, only in-frame clones are kept and a portion is missing. Here the sample spans about 280,000 clones, approximately 86% being singletons. The sample comprised peripheral blood. The source is a woman aged 30 to 39 who had recovered from COVID-19.

The genes are TRBV6-4 and TRBJ2-4; weak D call: TRBD2 (6 bases). Trimming left V 3 bases short and J 6 bases short, with 9 bases between. Germline V gene data show CDR1 as MRHNA and CDR2 as SNTAGT. The CDR3 consists of 13 residues. For the CDR3, the DNA is TGTGCCAGCAGTGAGGGTAGCGGAAACATTCAGTACTTC. Its translation is CASSEGSGNIQYF.

This rearrangement joins TRBV28 to TRBJ1-2, with 8 bases fitting TRBD1. The CDR3 length is 14 residues. Germline V gene data show CDR1 as MDHEN and CDR2 as SYDVKM. The J segment lost 8 bases and the V segment lost 3 bases, leaving 8 bases of the junction unmatched. CDR3 in DNA: TGTGCCAGCAGTTTCCCGGGACAGGTCAACGGCTACACCTTC. Amino acids: CASSFPGQVNGYTF.

The genes are TRBV18 and TRBJ2-7, with D perhaps TRBD2 (5 bases). The CDR3 spans 15 residues. V lost 3 bases and J lost 6, with 18 bases in between. Germline V CDR1 and CDR2: KGHSH, LQKENI. The CDR3 nucleotides are TGTGCCAGCTCACCTCTAGCAGGAGCTAGGGTCGAGCAGTACTTC. It is translated as CASSPLAGARVEQYF. Complete variable domain (other parts from reference TRBV18 and TRBJ2-7): NAGVMQNPRHLVRRRGQEARLRCSPMKGHSHVYWYRQLPEEGLKFMVYLQKENIIDESGMPKERFSAEFPKEGPSILRIQQVVRGDSAAYFCASSPLAGARVEQYFGPGTRLTVT.

This clone has a single count. This sequence joins TRBV30 and TRBJ1-2, with 11 bases identical to TRBD1. Germline trimming cut 3 bases from V and 8 bases from J; bases unmatched to any gene: 2. CDR3 length: 12 residues. Looked up from germline, CDR1 is GTSNPN and CDR2 is SVGIG (reference sequence). CDR3 DNA: TGTGCCTGGAGGGACAGGGGGCGCGGCTACACCTTC. Protein: CAWRDRGRGYTF.

The genes are TRBV10-2 and TRBJ2-5, with TRBD2 identical over 12 bases. The CDR3 totals 16 residues. CDR1 and CDR2 from the germline V gene are WSHSY and SAAADI. V was clipped by 3 bases and J by 0 bases; unmatched bases: 2. The CDR3 is CASSDTSGGYQETQYF. CDR3 DNA sequence: TGCGCCAGCAGTGATACTAGCGGGGGGTACCAAGAGACCCAGTACTTC.

V is TRBV3-1 (or the pseudogene TRBV3-2) and J is TRBJ2-1, with unresolved D. This CDR3 comprises 13 residues. Looked up from germline, CDR1 is LGHDT and CDR2 is YNNKEL (reference sequence). Trimming removed 2 bases at V and 9 bases at J, with 11 bases between. The CDR3 nucleotides are TGTGCCAGCAGCCAAAAATCCGGTATTGAGCAGTTCTTC. Protein: CASSQKSGIEQFF.

This clone has ten or more counts. The chain couples TRBV28 to TRBJ1-1; no clear D gene. V lost 2 bases and J 3 bases, leaving 13 bases between the germline ends. The germline CDR1 and CDR2 sequences are MDHEN and SYDVKM. The CDR3 covers 15 residues. CDR3 sequence: CASSLPLTGYTEAFF. The CDR3 DNA is TGTGCCAGCAGTTTACCCCTGACGGGATACACTGAAGCTTTCTTT.

The V and J genes are TRBV15 and TRBJ1-6, with a possible D match to TRBD1 (5 bases). Germline lookup yields CDR1 LNHNV and CDR2 YYDKDF (reference sequence). The CDR3 spans 14 residues. The V gene lost 0 bases and the J gene lost 10 bases, with 10 bases spanning the gap. CDR3 sequence (DNA): TGTGCCACCAGCAGAGAAGGGGAGGACTCACCCCTCCACTTT. Its translation: CATSREGEDSPLHF.

The chain has TRBV3-1 (or the pseudogene TRBV3-2) and TRBJ1-5, with D possibly TRBD1 on 6 matching bases. Trimming took 0 bases from V and 4 from J, leaving 7 bases between them. This CDR3 spans 14 amino acids. Germline CDR1 is LGHDT and CDR2 is YNNKEL (reference sequence). In nucleotides, the CDR3 is TGTGCCAGCAGCCAAGAAAGGGGGAATCAGCCCCAGCATTTT. Translation gives CASSQERGNQPQHF.

This clone was recorded only once. The chain combines TRBV28 with TRBJ2-2, with D possibly TRBD2 on 7 matching bases. The CDR3 sequence is 13 residues long. Germline CDR1 MDHEN, CDR2 SYDVKM. V dropped 7 bases and J dropped 5 bases, with 11 bases sitting between them. CDR3 sequence: CASTKGGTGELFF. CDR3 coding DNA: TGTGCCAGCACCAAGGGGGGGACCGGGGAGCTGTTTTTT.

The genes are TRBV6-5 and TRBJ1-2, with 8 bases fitting TRBD1. The CDR3 totals 14 residues. Unmatched junction bases numbered 10, after V lost 5 bases and J lost 8 bases. From germline, CDR1 is MNHEY and CDR2 SVGAGI. In DNA form, the CDR3 reads TGTGCCAGCAGTAGGCAGGACAGGGCGGGCGGCTACACCTTC. It encodes CASSRQDRAGGYTF.

The CDR3 region has the DNA TGTGCCAGCAGCGTACAGGGGCAGATCGGCTACACCTTC. It is translated as CASSVQGQIGYTF. The J gene is TRBJ1-2, the V gene TRBV7-3, with 7 positions matching TRBD1. The CDR3 covers 13 residues. Germline CDR1 reads SGHTA; CDR2 reads FQGTGA. With 5 bases clipped from V and 8 bases from J, the junction kept 8 bases outside the gene matches.

V is TRBV7-3 and J is TRBJ2-7; 9 bases agree with TRBD1. Germline V gene sequence: CDR1 SGHTA, CDR2 FQGTGA. CDR3 length: 14 amino acids. Unmatched junction bases numbered 8, after V lost 11 bases and J lost 0 bases. The CDR3 DNA sequence: TGTGCCGGACCCCTGACAGGGGGCTCCTACGAGCAGTACTTC. It yields the protein CAGPLTGGSYEQYF.